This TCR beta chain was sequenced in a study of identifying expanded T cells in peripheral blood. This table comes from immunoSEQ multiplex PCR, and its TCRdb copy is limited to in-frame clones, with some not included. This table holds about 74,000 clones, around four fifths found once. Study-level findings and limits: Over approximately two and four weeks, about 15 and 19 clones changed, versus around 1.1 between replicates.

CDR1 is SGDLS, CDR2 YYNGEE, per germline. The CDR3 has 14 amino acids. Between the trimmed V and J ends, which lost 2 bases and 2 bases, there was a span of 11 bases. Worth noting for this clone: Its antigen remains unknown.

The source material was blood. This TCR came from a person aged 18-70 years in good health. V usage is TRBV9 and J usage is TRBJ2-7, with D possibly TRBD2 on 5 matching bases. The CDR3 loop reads CASSVRGQPYEQYF. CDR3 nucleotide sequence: TGTGCCAGCAGCGTGAGAGGGCAGCCCTACGAGCAGTACTTC.